Sequencing of this T cell receptor (beta chain) was carried out in a study of blood T cell repertoires in COVID-19. Study processing details: Researchers report that nucleated cell counts were estimated from reference gene primer amplification. Method: immunoSEQ multiplex PCR; TCRdb's copy keeps in-frame clones and lacks some. That table is the source of V, J and clone size, and D and trimming were worked out from the DNA. Altogether about 87,000 clones are present, around nine tenths being singletons, with the ten largest covering 11%. Germline lookup yields CDR1 SGHDT and CDR2 YYEEEE. The CDR3 length is 14 residues. V was pared by 3 bases and J by 4 bases, with 13 bases between.

This receptor was obtained from an elderly man with acute or convalescent COVID-19. The sequenced sample consisted of peripheral blood. The genes are TRBV5-6 and TRBJ1-2; D might be TRBD1 (5 bases). CDR3 amino acids: CASSWRGVSYGYTF. The DNA for the CDR3 is TGTGCCAGCAGCTGGCGGGGGGTTTCCTATGGCTACACCTTC.